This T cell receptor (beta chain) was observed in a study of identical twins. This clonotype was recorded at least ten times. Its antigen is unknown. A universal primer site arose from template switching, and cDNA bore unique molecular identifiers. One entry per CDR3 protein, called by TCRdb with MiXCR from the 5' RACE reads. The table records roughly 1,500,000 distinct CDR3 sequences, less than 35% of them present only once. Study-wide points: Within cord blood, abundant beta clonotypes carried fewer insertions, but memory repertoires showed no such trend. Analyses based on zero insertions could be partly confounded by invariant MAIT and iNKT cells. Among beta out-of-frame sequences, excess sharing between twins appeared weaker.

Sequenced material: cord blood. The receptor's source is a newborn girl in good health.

DNA for the CDR3: TGCGCCAGCAGCCAAGGCCCTCGGACAGCCAAAAACATTCAGTACTTC. Translating it yields CASSQGPRTAKNIQYF. V gene TRBV4-1 combines with J gene TRBJ2-4; D call uncertain. V was trimmed by 1 base and J by 0 bases, leaving 10 bases between them. Germline CDR1 MGHRA, CDR2 YSYEKL. There are 16 residues in the CDR3.